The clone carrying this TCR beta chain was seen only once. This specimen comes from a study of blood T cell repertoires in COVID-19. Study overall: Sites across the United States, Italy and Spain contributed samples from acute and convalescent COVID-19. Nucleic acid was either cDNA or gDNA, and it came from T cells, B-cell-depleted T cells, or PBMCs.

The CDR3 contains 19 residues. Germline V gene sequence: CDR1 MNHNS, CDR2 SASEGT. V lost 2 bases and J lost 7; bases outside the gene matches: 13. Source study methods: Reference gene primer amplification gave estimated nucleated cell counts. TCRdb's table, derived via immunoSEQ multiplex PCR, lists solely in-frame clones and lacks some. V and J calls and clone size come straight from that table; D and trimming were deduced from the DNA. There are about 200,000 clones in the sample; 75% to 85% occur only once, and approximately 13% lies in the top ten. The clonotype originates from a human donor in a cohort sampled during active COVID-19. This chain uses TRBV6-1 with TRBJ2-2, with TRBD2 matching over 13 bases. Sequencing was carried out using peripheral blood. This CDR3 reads CASSETPVWTSGSGGELFF. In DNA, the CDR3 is TGTGCCAGCAGTGAAACTCCGGTTTGGACTAGCGGGAGTGGCGGGGAGCTGTTTTTT.